A selection of T cell receptor beta chains follows, all from one sample in a study of shared clonotypes between healthy human individuals. Clones were read by immunoSEQ multiplex PCR, and TCRdb kept only the in-frame ones, dropping some. The data show about 1,500,000 clones, with roughly 97% seen just once and 1% to 1.5% held by the top ten. Specimen: naive CD4+ T cells sorted from blood. The receptors derive from a man aged 25-40 years in good health. The CDR3 runs from the conserved cysteine through the conserved F or W. The D gene is left open where the match is weak. Not all rows give a size; the values are once, few, many and, for expanded clones, a class.

v_call: TRBV28
d_call: NA
j_call: TRBJ1-4
clone_size: NA
cdr3_aa: CASKRSGQTNEKLFF
cdr3_nt: TGTGCCAGCAAACGGTCCGGGCAAACTAATGAAAAACTGTTTTTT

v_call: TRBV7-2
d_call: NA
j_call: TRBJ2-7
clone_size: NA
cdr3_aa: CASSLSVTYEQYF
cdr3_nt: TGTGCCAGCAGCTTAAGCGTCACCTACGAGCAGTACTTC

v_call: TRBV18
d_call: TRBD2
j_call: TRBJ2-5
clone_size: NA
cdr3_aa: CASSPLAGAQETQYF
cdr3_nt: TGTGCCAGCTCACCACTGGCGGGAGCGCAGGAGACCCAGTACTTC

v_call: TRBV5-1
d_call: TRBD2
j_call: TRBJ2-3
clone_size: NA
cdr3_aa: CASDSGGRGTDTQYF
cdr3_nt: TGCGCCAGCGATTCTGGCGGGAGGGGCACAGATACGCAGTATTTT

v_call: TRBV15
d_call: TRBD1
j_call: TRBJ1-5
clone_size: NA
cdr3_aa: CATSGIQGKDQPQHF
cdr3_nt: TGTGCCACCAGCGGAATACAGGGGAAGGATCAGCCCCAGCATTTT

v_call: TRBV5-1
d_call: TRBD2
j_call: TRBJ2-1
clone_size: once
cdr3_aa: CASSLTSGRGYNEQFF
cdr3_nt: TGCGCCAGCAGCCTAACTAGCGGGAGGGGGTACAATGAGCAGTTCTTC

v_call: TRBV19
d_call: TRBD1
j_call: TRBJ1-2
clone_size: NA
cdr3_aa: CASSRGTDYGYTF
cdr3_nt: TGTGCCAGTAGTAGGGGGACAGACTATGGCTACACCTTC

v_call: TRBV11-2
d_call: TRBD1
j_call: TRBJ2-3
clone_size: NA
cdr3_aa: CASSPRPDRGTDTQYF
cdr3_nt: TGTGCCAGCAGCCCCAGACCAGACAGGGGTACAGATACGCAGTATTTT

v_call: TRBV5-4
d_call: TRBD2
j_call: TRBJ2-1
clone_size: NA
cdr3_aa: CASSLVSASGRIEQFF
cdr3_nt: TGTGCCAGCAGCTTGGTCTCGGCTAGCGGGAGAATCGAGCAGTTCTTC

v_call: TRBV28
d_call: NA
j_call: TRBJ2-7
clone_size: NA
cdr3_aa: CATTVFGSEQYF
cdr3_nt: TGTGCCACGACAGTATTCGGCTCCGAGCAGTACTTC

v_call: TRBV30
d_call: NA
j_call: TRBJ1-1
clone_size: NA
cdr3_aa: CAWSGAGGGAFF
cdr3_nt: TGTGCCTGGAGTGGAGCTGGCGGTGGGGCTTTCTTT

v_call: TRBV10-3
d_call: TRBD1
j_call: TRBJ2-3
clone_size: NA
cdr3_aa: CAINKGGGTDTQYF
cdr3_nt: TGTGCCATCAACAAAGGGGGCGGCACAGATACGCAGTATTTT

v_call: TRBV18
d_call: TRBD1
j_call: TRBJ2-7
clone_size: NA
cdr3_aa: CASSPVKQGPLYF
cdr3_nt: TGTGCCAGCTCACCCGTTAAACAGGGGCCGTTGTACTTC

v_call: TRBV7-8
d_call: NA
j_call: TRBJ2-7
clone_size: NA
cdr3_aa: CASSLVTLAGWALF
cdr3_nt: TGTGCCAGCAGCTTAGTCACGTTGGCAGGGTGGGCGCTTTTC

v_call: TRBV28
d_call: TRBD1
j_call: TRBJ1-4
clone_size: NA
cdr3_aa: CASSDQRTGGAEKLFF
cdr3_nt: TGTGCCAGCAGTGACCAAAGAACAGGGGGGGCTGAAAAACTGTTTTTT

v_call: TRBV7-2
d_call: NA
j_call: TRBJ2-5
clone_size: NA
cdr3_aa: CASSLAESPGTQYF
cdr3_nt: TGTGCCAGCAGCTTAGCGGAAAGTCCTGGGACCCAGTACTTC

v_call: TRBV5-5
d_call: NA
j_call: TRBJ2-5
clone_size: NA
cdr3_aa: CASSFGWETQYF
cdr3_nt: TGTGCCAGCAGCTTCGGGTGGGAGACCCAGTACTTC

v_call: TRBV5-1
d_call: NA
j_call: TRBJ2-2
clone_size: NA
cdr3_aa: CASSLLAGNTGELFF
cdr3_nt: TGCGCCAGCAGCTTGTTGGCAGGGAACACCGGGGAGCTGTTTTTT

v_call: TRBV5-1
d_call: TRBD2
j_call: TRBJ2-1
clone_size: NA
cdr3_aa: CASSSTLAGSNNEQFF
cdr3_nt: TGCGCCAGCAGCTCGACACTAGCGGGATCCAACAATGAGCAGTTCTTC